The next 30 T cell receptor beta chains were all read from a single sample in a study of cytomegalovirus exposure and HLA in healthy donors. A multiplex PCR was run with 60 Vbeta primers and 13 Jbeta primers. The method was immunoSEQ multiplex PCR; TCRdb's version includes in-frame clones alone and lacks a portion of them. This table holds roughly 60,000 clones. Material for sequencing was PBMCs. The source is a woman between 18 and 29 years old in good health and CMV-seronegative.

The genes are TRBV6-5 and TRBJ1-4; a possible D gene is TRBD1 (5 bases). The CDR3 spans 13 residues. From germline, CDR1 is MNHEY and CDR2 SVGAGI. The V gene lost 5 bases and the J gene lost 8 bases, with 12 bases spanning the gap. DNA of the CDR3: TGTGCCAGCAGTATAGGGGAAGGCGAAAAACTGTTTTTT. Amino acids: CASSIGEGEKLFF.

The chain is built from TRBV19 and TRBJ1-1, with D perhaps TRBD1 (5 bases). There are 15 residues in the CDR3. The germline V gene encodes CDR1 LNHDA and CDR2 SQIVND (reference sequence). V shed 8 bases and J shed 1 base, with 17 bases lying between them. CDR3 in amino acids: CASLRRGERNTEAFF. DNA of the CDR3: TGTGCCAGTCTTCGACGGGGGGAGAGGAACACTGAAGCTTTCTTT. The full variable domain, its missing parts supplied by reference TRBV19 and TRBJ1-1, is DGGITQSPKYLFRKEGQNVTLSCEQNLNHDAMYWYRQDPGQGLRLIYYSQIVNDFQKGDIAEGYSVSREKKESFPLTVTSAQKNPTAFYLCASLRRGERNTEAFFGQGTRLTVV.

The chain combines TRBV10-3 with TRBJ2-7; D unclear. The CDR3 loop spans 11 amino acids. V lost 4 bases and J 2 bases, leaving 3 bases between the germline ends. CDR1 and CDR2 from the germline V gene are ENHRY and SYGVKD. Written as DNA, the CDR3 is TGTGCCATCAGTGCAACCTACGAGCAGTACTTC. Amino acids: CAISATYEQYF.

The rearrangement links TRBV15 to TRBJ2-1; 9 bases are a match to TRBD1. The germline CDR1 and CDR2 sequences are LNHNV and YYDKDF (reference sequence). The V and J ends lost 1 base and 7 bases, in that order; junction bases with no gene match: 8. The CDR3 is 16 residues long. This CDR3 reads CATSRGGTGSENEQFF. The CDR3 nucleotides are TGTGCCACCAGCAGAGGGGGGACAGGGTCTGAAAATGAGCAGTTCTTC.

The CDR3 loop is CASSPRQGVPGELFF. CDR3 sequence (DNA): TGTGCCAGCAGTCCCCGACAGGGGGTTCCCGGGGAGCTGTTTTTT. This sequence joins TRBV6-5 and TRBJ2-2; 9 bases agree with TRBD1. This CDR3 contains 15 residues. The V segment lost 5 bases and the J segment 6 bases; nucleotides outside the gene matches: 7. Looked up from germline, CDR1 is MNHEY and CDR2 is SVGAGI.

The chain has TRBV7-9 and TRBJ2-3; 7 nucleotides agree with TRBD2. The V gene end was trimmed by 5 bases and the J gene end by 5 bases; junction bases not matched to a gene: 16. CDR1 and CDR2 (germline): SEHNR, FQNEAQ (reference sequence). The CDR3 is 17 residues long. The CDR3: CASSQAIRTSVGDTQYF. The CDR3 DNA reads TGTGCCAGCAGCCAAGCCATCCGAACTAGCGTGGGAGATACGCAGTATTTT.

V usage is TRBV28 and J usage is TRBJ2-1; D may be TRBD2 (6 bases). CDR3 size: 17 residues. Germline V gene lookup returns CDR1 MDHEN and CDR2 SYDVKM. The germline V and J ends were trimmed by 2 bases and 0 bases, with 14 bases remaining between them. CDR3 sequence (DNA): TGTGCCAGCAGTTTAGGCGGAGGCGGGGCCTCCTACAATGAGCAGTTCTTC. Its translation: CASSLGGGGASYNEQFF. Looking up the rest from reference TRBV28 and TRBJ2-1 gives the full variable domain: DVKVTQSSRYLVKRTGEKVFLECVQDMDHENMFWYRQDPGLGLRLIYFSYDVKMKEKGDIPEGYSVSREKKERFSLILESASTNQTSMYLCASSLGGGGASYNEQFFGPGTRLTVL.

J is TRBJ2-5 and V is TRBV11-3, with D possibly being TRBD2 (6 bases). Deletions cut 5 bases from V and 7 bases from J, with 23 bases between. From germline, CDR1 is SGHNT and CDR2 YENEEA. The CDR3 consists of 16 residues. The CDR3 reads CASSRLGGGDRVTQYF. Written as DNA, the CDR3 is TGTGCCAGCAGCCGACTAGGTGGCGGGGATCGCGTGACCCAGTACTTC.

This chain links TRBV7-6 with TRBJ2-7, with 9 bases that match TRBD2. The CDR3 runs to 18 residues. The ends lost 1 base at V and 2 bases at J; junction bases unmatched: 12. In germline, CDR1 is SGHVS, CDR2 FNYEAQ. CDR3 loop: CASSLGGGLAGTPYEQYF. The CDR3 coding sequence is TGTGCCAGCAGCTTAGGGGGGGGGCTAGCGGGAACCCCCTACGAGCAGTACTTC.

V gene TRBV19 combines with J gene TRBJ2-3; D not certain. Germline values: CDR1 LNHDA, CDR2 SQIVND (reference sequence). Trimming removed 3 bases from V and 2 bases from J, with 12 bases in between. This CDR3 region has 15 residues. In DNA, the CDR3 is TGTGCCAGTAGTATTACTATGAAGTTCACAGATACGCAGTATTTT. Translated, it gives CASSITMKFTDTQYF.

The chain has TRBV20-1 and TRBJ2-7, with a possible D match to TRBD1 (5 bases). Trimming pared 0 bases from V and 9 bases from J, leaving 9 bases between. Germline V gene lookup returns CDR1 DFQATT and CDR2 SNEGSKA (reference sequence). The CDR3 has 11 residues. The CDR3: CSARDTGLQYF. The CDR3 nucleotides read TGCAGTGCTAGAGATACAGGATTGCAGTACTTC.

The rearrangement joins TRBV5-1 to TRBJ1-2, with D unresolved. The CDR3 runs to 12 residues. Germline V gene data show CDR1 as SGHRS and CDR2 as YFSETQ. The V gene lost 7 bases and the J gene lost 8 bases, with 15 bases spanning the gap. The CDR3 spells CASAREGRGYTF. The CDR3 nucleotides are TGCGCCAGCGCACGGGAGGGTCGGGGCTACACCTTC.

This chain links TRBV25-1 with TRBJ2-5; 11 bases are shared with TRBD2. The length of the CDR3 is 15 residues. The germline V gene encodes CDR1 MGHDK and CDR2 SYGVNS. Trimming took 3 bases from V and 0 from J; bases not matched to a gene: 0. CDR3 DNA: TGTGCCAGCAGTGAGGGACTAGCGGACCAAGAGACCCAGTACTTC. As protein: CASSEGLADQETQYF.

The chain links TRBV6-1 to TRBJ2-5, with D hard to call. Germline CDR1 reads MNHNS; CDR2 reads SASEGT. The V gene lost 4 bases and the J gene lost 5 bases, with 11 bases spanning the gap. The CDR3 runs 13 residues. As DNA, the CDR3 is TGTGCCAGCAGTGTTCAGACGAGGGAGACCCAGTACTTC. Encoded protein: CASSVQTRETQYF.

The chain joins TRBV30 to TRBJ2-7; weak D call: TRBD2 (6 bases). With 6 bases removed from V and 3 bases from J, the gap between germline ends came to 15 bases. This CDR3 comprises 13 residues. Germline lookup yields CDR1 GTSNPN and CDR2 SVGIG (reference sequence). The CDR3 coding sequence is TGTGCCTGTTCCCCTGGGGGGATCTACGAGCAGTACTTC. It yields the protein CACSPGGIYEQYF.

The chain couples TRBV5-4 to TRBJ2-1, with a tentative D call TRBD2 (6 bases). The CDR3 contains 15 residues. Germline-derived CDR1 and CDR2 are SGHNT and YYREEE (reference sequence). The ends were cut back, 5 bases at V and 6 bases at J, with 18 bases in the middle. This CDR3 reads CASSPDPGRLNEQFF. The CDR3 DNA sequence: TGTGCCAGCAGTCCCGATCCCGGGAGACTCAATGAGCAGTTCTTC.

This chain connects TRBV28 to TRBJ1-2; D gene uncertain. The V end lost 2 bases, the J end lost 8 bases, and 12 bases lay between the germline ends. Per the germline V gene, CDR1 is MDHEN and CDR2 is SYDVKM. This CDR3 spans 13 amino acids. The CDR3 DNA reads TGTGCCAGCAGTTTAGCAGGATGGAGGGGCTACACCTTC. This gives the protein CASSLAGWRGYTF.

The chain has TRBV4-2 and TRBJ2-7, with 10 bases that match TRBD1. Germline CDR1 reads LGHNA; CDR2 reads YNFKEQ. J was trimmed by 6 bases and V by 4 bases; bases with no gene match: 9. The CDR3 is 15 amino acids. The CDR3 DNA follows: TGTGCCAGCAGCCCGAGGGTGGACAGGGGGGGCGAGCAGTACTTC. Protein product: CASSPRVDRGGEQYF.

The chain links TRBV7-9 to TRBJ2-7; 9 nucleotides match TRBD1. This CDR3 is 12 amino acids long. Germline trimming cut 5 bases from V and 5 bases from J; bases unmatched to any gene: 1. The germline gives CDR1 SEHNR, CDR2 FQNEAQ (reference sequence). In DNA form, the CDR3 reads TGTGCCAGCAGCGACAGGGGGAACGAGCAGTACTTC. Encoded protein: CASSDRGNEQYF.

This sequence joins TRBV9 and TRBJ1-1; no firm D call. The germline V and J ends were trimmed by 2 bases and 1 base, with 6 bases remaining between them. Germline V gene data show CDR1 as SGDLS and CDR2 as YYNGEE. The CDR3 is 13 residues long. This chain's CDR3 is CASSVRGNTEAFF. The CDR3 DNA reads TGTGCCAGCAGCGTCCGGGGGAACACTGAAGCTTTCTTT.

This rearrangement joins TRBV6-1 to TRBJ2-7; D may be TRBD1 (6 bases). Germline CDR1 MNHNS, CDR2 SASEGT. Trimming stripped 7 bases from V and 3 bases from J, with 16 bases between. The CDR3 is 14 residues long. CDR3 nucleotides: TGTGCCAGCAATATGGGAACAGGGATCTACGAGCAGTACTTC. It is translated as CASNMGTGIYEQYF.

This chain uses TRBV18 with TRBJ2-7, with 9 positions matching TRBD1. Losses at the gene ends were 6 bases for V and 5 bases for J; bases not matched to a gene: 11. Germline V gene lookup returns CDR1 KGHSH and CDR2 LQKENI. The CDR3 consists of 15 residues. For the CDR3, the DNA is TGTGCCAGCTCGCCCGGGACAGGGATGATCCACGAGCAGTACTTC. This sequence encodes CASSPGTGMIHEQYF.

The rearrangement links TRBV6-1 to TRBJ2-3; D is perhaps TRBD2 (5 bases). The CDR3 has 13 residues. CDR1 and CDR2 (germline): MNHNS, SASEGT. V lost 2 bases to trimming and J lost 6 bases, with 9 bases between them. The CDR3 spells CASSETSGDTQYF. The CDR3 region has the DNA TGTGCCAGCAGTGAAACCAGCGGCGATACGCAGTATTTT.

The CDR3 here is CASRGGAGTNEKLFF. The CDR3 DNA reads as TGTGCCAGCCGCGGAGGGGCCGGGACTAATGAAAAACTGTTTTTT. The chain links TRBV6-1 to TRBJ1-4; possible D gene TRBD1, 5 bases. The germline V gene encodes CDR1 MNHNS and CDR2 SASEGT. The CDR3 spans 15 residues. V lost 8 bases, J lost 2 bases, and 15 bases lay in between.

The chain combines TRBV25-1 with TRBJ2-7, with 10 bases lining up with TRBD1. Germline CDR1 is MGHDK and CDR2 is SYGVNS. After removal of 4 bases from V and 5 bases from J, the junction contained 14 bases not matched to a gene. The CDR3 totals 17 residues. The CDR3 is CASSAPGTGVGFNEQYF. In DNA form, the CDR3 reads TGTGCCAGCAGTGCTCCCGGGACAGGGGTGGGTTTTAACGAGCAGTACTTC.

In terms of frequency, this clone is large (0.1 to 1%). The DNA is omitted, as the CDR3 cannot be located on it reliably, and the CDR3 follows TCRdb's listing. The rearrangement uses TRBV28 and TRBJ1-1. CDR1 is MDHEN and CDR2 is SYDVKM in the germline V gene. The length of the CDR3 is 12 amino acids, counting both ends. This chain's CDR3 is CASSSSGTEAFF.

CDR3 nucleotide sequence: TGTGCCTGGTCTACAGGGGGCGGACAGTACTTC. Translated: CAWSTGGGQYF. The V call is TRBV30, the J call TRBJ2-7, with TRBD1 matching over 9 bases. The CDR3 is 11 residues long. V was pared by 5 bases and J by 10 bases, with 6 bases of the junction left unmatched. Germline assignment: CDR1 GTSNPN and CDR2 SVGIG (reference sequence).

This chain links TRBV6-5 with TRBJ1-1; maybe TRBD1 (5 bases). Germline CDR1 reads MNHEY; CDR2 reads SVGAGI. Trimming shortened V by 2 bases and J by 2 bases, and 15 bases separated the two germline ends. This CDR3 has 16 amino acids. The CDR3 here is CASSYTPRAINTEAFF. The DNA of the CDR3 is TGTGCCAGCAGTTACACACCCAGGGCGATAAACACTGAAGCTTTCTTT.

This chain joins TRBV14 and TRBJ2-1; D perhaps matches TRBD2 (6 bases). CDR1 SGHDN and CDR2 FVKESK come from the germline V gene. The V end was cut by 4 bases, the J end by 5 bases, with 12 bases between. The length of the CDR3 is 14 residues. The CDR3 spells CASSLETRHNEQFF. The CDR3 DNA reads TGTGCCAGCAGCCTGGAGACTAGACACAATGAGCAGTTCTTC.

The rearrangement joins TRBV6-5 to TRBJ2-1; tentative D call: TRBD1 (6 bases). Germline loops: CDR1 MNHEY, CDR2 SVGAGI. There are 13 residues in the CDR3. Trimming took off 8 bases at V and 9 bases at J, with 17 bases between the two ends. The CDR3 loop reads CASENRVLGEQFF. The CDR3 bases are TGTGCCAGCGAGAACAGGGTATTGGGTGAGCAGTTCTTC.